This TCR beta chain was retrieved from a study of CD8+ T cells in alopecia areata (dated by TCRdb to the late 2010s). Turning to the overall study: Female C3H/HeJ recipients, roughly 6-11 weeks old, were grafted with skin from C3H/HeJ donors with spontaneous alopecia (roughly 6-12 months old). High-throughput TCRbeta sequencing was used to examine T cell clonal expansion in alopecia areata in both the C3H/HeJ mouse model and human patients. On the human side, TCRbeta sequencing was run on scalp tissue and on sorted CD4+ and CD8+ peripheral blood T cells from healthy controls and from alopecia areata patients with either patchy or totalis/universalis disease. Clonality in the scalp was compared among normal scalp (n=4), patchy alopecia areata scalp (n=8), and alopecia totalis/universalis scalp (n=8). The RNA source kit depended on sample type: the PAXgene miRNA kit for fixed scalp, the miRNeasy kit for PBMCs, and the RNeasy kit for mouse skin. TCRbeta CDR3 regions were amplified by immunoSEQ multiplex PCR using 35 Vbeta forward and 13 Jbeta reverse primers. What the research found in general, with its limitations: Compared with mice, TCR sequences shared between patients were less clear, possibly partly because of HLA diversity across the patient population. Scalp TCR repertoire analysis is complicated because resident alphabeta T cells in normal human skin are also sequenced, whereas mouse skin is dominated by gammadelta T cells. Lesional scalp, especially in alopecia totalis/universalis, showed higher clonality and more expanded CD8+ clones than normal scalp, suggesting antigenic drive.

The library was prepared using the immunoSEQ multiplex PCR assay. RNA was extracted from all samples and reverse transcribed into cDNA, which served as template for TCR sequencing. First-strand cDNA was synthesized using SuperScript III with a 2:1 mix of oligo-dT and random hexamers. A synthetic immune receptor repertoire was used to gauge amplification bias, and whatever bias remained was removed computationally. Libraries were sequenced on Illumina HiSeq using 60 bp reads that covered the CDR3 and were read from J toward V. Per the source publication's procedure: Raw reads were preprocessed to remove errors, and CDR3 was defined according to IMGT conventions as the region from the conserved cysteine to phenylalanine. Clonality was calculated as 1 minus Shannon entropy normalized by log2 of the number of productive unique TCRs. Scalp TCRbeta sequences were cross-referenced with sorted blood CD4 and CD8 repertoires so that the CD4 or CD8 identity of scalp clones could be inferred. Entries here come from immuneACCESS through TCRdb and include only in-frame sequences with V and J called. Some clones fail to appear in such tables; in the studies checked, an unresolved V gene covers under half of the shortfall, and the cause of the remainder is unknown. V and J calls and clone size come straight from that table; D and trimming were deduced from the DNA. The sample records 270,000 or so clones, none occurring a single time. The biggest ten clones account for around 1.2% of the sample.

Trimming leaves V shorter by 0 bases and J shorter by 6 bases, with the junction holding 2 bases beyond the gene matches. Reading the germline V gene gives CDR1 NSHNY and CDR2 SYGAGN. The CDR3 starts with the cysteine, ends with the phenylalanine, and has 15 residues. The CDR3 was read in part: 36 bases, with the frame set at base 1. This clone turned up a few times. Its binding antigen is unknown. Since the receptor is from a mouse, mouse gene names and germline sequences apply. The read stops 3 residues short of the end of the CDR3; the missing end is completed from the germline J gene. Pooled mouse cutaneous lymph node cells were stained for CD4, CD8alpha, NKG2D, NKG2ACE and other markers and were then sorted on a BD Influx.

What was sequenced was CD4+ T cells sorted from a lymph node. The clonotype was recovered from a C3H/HeJ mouse with alopecia areata. The strain in question carries the MHC haplotype H2-k. The chain employs TRBV13-1 and TRBJ1-6; a stretch of 8 junction bases matches TRBD1. TRBJ1-6 is recorded as an ORF, its role being uncertain. The CDR3 loop reads CASSDADRANSPLYF. The CDR3 DNA, read in part, is TGTGCCAGCAGTGATGCGGACAGGGCTAATTCGCCC.